One and the same sample provided the 10 T cell receptor beta chains below, sequenced in a study of blood T cells in healthy people across ages. Primers used in a second PCR of about 7 to 11 cycles were a sample-barcoded 5' primer and a J-beta primer mix. TCRdb used MiXCR to reprocess the 5' RACE reads, holding one entry per CDR3 protein. The sample records around 800,000 distinct CDR3 sequences, under 30% being singletons. The same data also went into a second study, on T cells of mothers and their children.

Sequencing was performed on blood. The receptors stem from a boy between 5 and 17 years old in good health.

This clonotype was detected a few times. The chain links TRBV7-2 to TRBJ2-3; TRBD2 is a possible D gene (6 bases). The V end lost 2 bases, the J end lost 4 bases, and 7 bases lay between the germline ends. Per germline, CDR1 SGHTA and CDR2 FQGNSA. The CDR3 totals 13 residues. The CDR3 sequence is CASSLRRADTQYF. In nucleotides, the CDR3 is TGTGCCAGCAGCTTAAGGAGGGCAGATACGCAGTATTTT.

CDR3 region: CASSYTRTNEKLFF. The DNA for the CDR3 is TGCGCCAGCAGCTACACACGGACTAATGAAAAACTGTTTTTT. This chain uses TRBV5-1 with TRBJ1-4; D unresolved. Germline CDR1 and CDR2: SGHRS and YFSETQ. The CDR3 runs to 14 residues. Trimming cost V 3 bases and J 2 bases, with 8 bases left between them.

This clonotype was detected a few times. The chain links TRBV6-1 to TRBJ2-2; TRBD1 is a possible D gene (5 bases). From germline, CDR1 is MNHNS and CDR2 SASEGT. The CDR3 has 13 amino acids. The CDR3 DNA reads TGTGCTTCTGGACAACCGAACACCGGGGAGCTGTTTTTT. Translating gives CASGQPNTGELFF.

This clonotype appeared a few times. The rearrangement uses TRBV28 and TRBJ2-2; D might be TRBD2 (6 bases). This CDR3 region has 13 residues. V was pared by 3 bases and J by 7 bases, with 9 bases between. Germline CDR1 reads MDHEN; CDR2 reads SYDVKM. CDR3 protein: CASSFPGSGELFF. The DNA for the CDR3 is TGTGCCAGCAGTTTCCCCGGGAGCGGGGAGCTGTTTTTT.

CDR3 DNA: TGCGCCAGCAGCCAAGAACTAGCGGCAGACTACGAGCAGTACTTC. Its protein is CASSQELAADYEQYF. V is TRBV4-1 and J is TRBJ2-7; 8 bases match TRBD2. From germline, CDR1 is MGHRA and CDR2 YSYEKL. V lost 0 bases to trimming and J lost 3 bases; unmatched junction nucleotides: 4. The CDR3 length is 15 residues.

This clonotype occurred a few times. V usage is TRBV12-3 or TRBV12-4 and J usage is TRBJ2-1; the D is unclear. The J call is doubtful: the DNA matches TRBJ2-7 better. This CDR3 is built from 15 residues. The CDR3 reads CASSPIGHKVYEQYF. The CDR3 bases are TGTGCCAGCAGCCCAATAGGGCACAAAGTCTACGAGCAGTACTTC.

In its sample, this clonotype was seen a few times. V and J are TRBV3-1 and TRBJ2-5; the D gene is possibly TRBD1 (6 bases). This CDR3 is built from 15 residues. Germline CDR1 and CDR2: LGHDT and YNNKEL (reference sequence). V was pared by 4 bases and J by 3 bases, with 15 bases between. The CDR3 loop is CASSLSRTAEETQYF. For the CDR3, the DNA is TGTGCCAGCAGCCTAAGTCGGACAGCCGAAGAGACCCAGTACTTC.

This chain uses TRBV29-1 with TRBJ1-1, with TRBD1 identical over 10 bases. CDR1 is SQVTM, CDR2 ANQGSEA, per germline. J lost 6 bases, V lost 6 bases, and 7 bases had no gene match. The CDR3 totals 13 residues. In DNA form, the CDR3 reads TGCAGCGTGGATGGACAGGGGGGGGCTGAAGCTTTCTTT. It yields the protein CSVDGQGGAEAFF.

This clonotype was seen only a few times. The chain couples TRBV11-2 to TRBJ2-1, with TRBD2 as a possible D gene (5 bases). This CDR3 spans 14 amino acids. The germline V gene encodes CDR1 SGHAT and CDR2 FQNNGV. Trimming removed 4 bases at V and 4 bases at J, with 11 bases between. DNA for the CDR3: TGTGCCAGCAGCTCCCCTAGCAGTTACAATGAGCAGTTCTTC. This codes for CASSSPSSYNEQFF.

This sequence joins TRBV5-1 and TRBJ2-5; a possible D gene is TRBD1 (5 bases). The J call is doubtful: the DNA matches TRBJ2-1 better. CDR3 length equals 17 residues. Germline-derived CDR1 and CDR2 are SGHRS and YFSETQ. The CDR3 spells CASSLAVGGQIGNEQFF. CDR3 bases: TGCGCCAGCAGCTTGGCAGTAGGTGGACAAATCGGCAATGAGCAGTTCTTC.